The present entry profiles one T cell receptor (beta chain) with its context. These data come from a study of blood T cell repertoires in COVID-19. Study background: There were acute and convalescent COVID-19 samples, and they came from the United States, Italy and Spain. From T cells, B-cell-depleted T cells, or PBMCs came the material, which was cDNA or gDNA.

This CDR3 is built from 12 residues. The germline V gene encodes CDR1 MNHEY and CDR2 SVGAGI. The V end lost 6 bases, the J end lost 0 bases, and 5 bases lay between the germline ends. Per the study methods: It was from reference gene primer amplification that nucleated cell counts were estimated. The method was immunoSEQ multiplex PCR; TCRdb's version includes in-frame clones alone and lacks a portion of them. V and J calls and clone size come straight from that table; D and trimming were deduced from the DNA. The table lists fewer than 200,000 clones, roughly 86% of them singletons. The chain carries TRBV6-5 and TRBJ1-1; no reliable D call. The sequence was obtained from a man aged 35 to 55 who had recovered from COVID-19. Sequencing was carried out using peripheral blood. This chain's CDR3 is CASRLMNTEAFF. The DNA for the CDR3 is TGTGCCAGCAGACTGATGAACACTGAAGCTTTCTTT.